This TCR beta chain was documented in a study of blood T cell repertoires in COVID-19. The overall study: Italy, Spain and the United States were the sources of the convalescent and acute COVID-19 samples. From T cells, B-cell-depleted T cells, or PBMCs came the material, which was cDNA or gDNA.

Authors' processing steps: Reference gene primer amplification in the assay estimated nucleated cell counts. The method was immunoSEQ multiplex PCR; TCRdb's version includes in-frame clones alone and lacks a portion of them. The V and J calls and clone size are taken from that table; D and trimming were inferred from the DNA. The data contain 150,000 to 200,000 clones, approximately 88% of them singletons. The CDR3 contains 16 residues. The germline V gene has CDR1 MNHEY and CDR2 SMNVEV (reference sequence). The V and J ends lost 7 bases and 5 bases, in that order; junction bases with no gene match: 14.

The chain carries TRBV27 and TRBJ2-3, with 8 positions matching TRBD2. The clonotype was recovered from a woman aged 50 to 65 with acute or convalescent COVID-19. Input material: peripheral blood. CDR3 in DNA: TGTGCCAGCAACTCCTTGAGCGGGGGAGTCCTAGATACGCAGTATTTT. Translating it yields CASNSLSGGVLDTQYF.